These 10 T cell receptor beta chains were all obtained from the same sample, sequenced in a study of early T cells in non-severe SARS-CoV-2 infection. TCRdb ran MiXCR on the 5' RACE reads and lists one entry per CDR3 protein. The table shows 60,000 or so distinct CDR3 sequences, with approximately 10% occurring only once. The sequencing here drew on whole blood, taken at baseline. Receptors were obtained from an adult who was a healthcare worker with PCR-confirmed SARS-CoV-2 infection or an uninfected control (not recorded which).

This clonotype has only a few counts. The chain has TRBV12-3 or TRBV12-4 and TRBJ1-2, with D hard to call. With 5 bases removed from V and 5 bases from J, the gap between germline ends came to 9 bases. The length of the CDR3 is 12 residues. The CDR3 coding sequence is TGTGCCAGCAGTGAACAGATTTATGGCTACACCTTC. Translation: CASSEQIYGYTF.

This clonotype showed up many times. The genes are TRBV6-6 and TRBJ1-5; D remains unclear. V gave up 6 bases and J gave up 7 bases, with 16 bases separating them. CDR3 length equals 14 residues. Germline loops: CDR1 MNHNY, CDR2 SVGAGI (reference sequence). DNA for the CDR3: TGTGCCAGCAGCCCAACTGGCGGCCTCCAGCCCCAGCATTTT. Amino acids: CASSPTGGLQPQHF.

This clonotype showed up many times. V usage is TRBV2 and J usage is TRBJ2-7; D is unresolved. V was shortened by 10 bases and J by 2 bases, with 15 bases between the two germline ends. CDR1 and CDR2 from the germline V gene are SNHLY and FYNNEI. The CDR3 contains 13 residues. CDR3 loop: CATASPGTYEQYF. Written as DNA, the CDR3 is TGTGCCACCGCTTCTCCTGGCACCTACGAGCAGTACTTC. Full variable domain (remainder filled in from reference TRBV2 and TRBJ2-7): EPEVTQTPSHQVTQMGQEVILRCVPISNHLYFYWYRQILGQKVEFLVSFYNNEISEKSEIFDDQFSVERPDGSNFTLKIRSTKLEDSAMYFCATASPGTYEQYFGPGTRLTVT.

The table lists this clonotype with many counts. The gene calls are TRBV5-4 and TRBJ2-3; 11 nucleotides match TRBD1. The ends lost 4 bases at V and 5 bases at J; junction bases unmatched: 9. This CDR3 contains 16 residues. CDR1 is SGHNT, CDR2 YYREEE, per germline (reference sequence). CDR3 coding DNA: TGTGCCAGCAGCCGGAAGGGACAGGGGGTTGTAGATACGCAGTATTTT. Protein sequence: CASSRKGQGVVDTQYF.

The chain joins TRBV20-1 to TRBJ2-5, with 8 bases aligning to TRBD1. This CDR3 has 15 residues. Germline CDR1 and CDR2: DFQATT and SNEGSKA (reference sequence). Unmatched junction bases numbered 7, after V lost 3 bases and J lost 1 base. CDR3 loop: CSARLTGGIQETQYF. Here the CDR3 DNA reads TGCAGTGCTAGGCTAACAGGGGGTATCCAAGAGACCCAGTACTTC.

This chain joins TRBV27 and TRBJ2-7; 7 bases match TRBD1. The V and J ends lost 5 bases and 4 bases, in that order; junction bases with no gene match: 5. The CDR3 is 13 amino acids. From germline, CDR1 is MNHEY and CDR2 SMNVEV (reference sequence). The CDR3: CASSRRGRYEQYF. CDR3 DNA: TGTGCCAGCAGTCGCAGGGGGAGATACGAGCAGTACTTC.

This clonotype was seen at least ten times. The chain recombines TRBV5-1 with TRBJ2-7; D unresolved. V was pared by 0 bases and J by 0 bases, with 10 bases between. The germline gives CDR1 SGHRS, CDR2 YFSETQ. This CDR3 is built from 15 residues. The CDR3 nucleotides read TGCGCCAGCAGCTTGGGTGGAGCCTTCTCCTACGAGCAGTACTTC. Translation gives CASSLGGAFSYEQYF.

This clonotype was detected only a few times. The genes are TRBV4-1 and TRBJ1-2, with D hard to call. The CDR3 is 15 residues long. The germline V gene encodes CDR1 MGHRA and CDR2 YSYEKL. V was shortened by 1 base and J by 3 bases, with 12 bases between the two germline ends. The CDR3 reads CASSQVGGADYGYTF. The CDR3, as DNA: TGCGCCAGCAGCCAAGTTGGAGGAGCAGACTATGGCTACACCTTC.

This clonotype came up many times. At one end, the junction sequence differs from germline, possibly due to a read error. V is TRBV7-7 and J is TRBJ2-1; D uncertain. The CDR3 covers 15 residues. CDR1 and CDR2 from the germline V gene are SSHAT and FNYEAQ (reference sequence). The chain's CDR3 is CASSSAPSSYNEQFF. DNA for the CDR3: TGTGCTAGCAGCTCGGCTCCCAGCTCCTACAATGAGCAGTTCTTC.

The V gene is TRBV6-1, the J gene TRBJ2-1; D is unclear. The CDR3 consists of 15 residues. Deletions cut 1 base from V and 4 bases from J, with 11 bases between. Germline CDR1 MNHNS, CDR2 SASEGT. The CDR3: CASSEDGVDYNEQFF. DNA of the CDR3: TGTGCCAGCAGTGAAGATGGGGTAGATTACAATGAGCAGTTCTTC.